This T cell receptor beta chain was profiled in a study of blood T cell repertoires in COVID-19. Study-level background: The samples span acute and convalescent COVID-19 from the United States, Italy and Spain.

Study processing details: Estimation of nucleated cell counts was performed using reference gene primer amplification. The protocol was immunoSEQ multiplex PCR, while the TCRdb copy is restricted to in-frame clones and leaves out a portion. That table gives V, J and clone size, and the DNA gave D and trimming. The table has approximately 250,000 clones, 80% to 90% seen once. CDR1 and CDR2 from the germline V gene are SGDLS and YYNGEE. Trimming removed 2 bases from V and 4 bases from J; junction bases left unmatched: 7. This CDR3 contains 15 residues. This receptor was identified in a man aged 25 to 40 with active or convalescent COVID-19. Sequencing used peripheral blood. The chain carries TRBV9 and TRBJ1-2; 8 bases match TRBD1. CDR3 sequence reads: CASSVSGGASYGYTF. In nucleotides, the CDR3 is TGTGCCAGCAGCGTGTCAGGGGGCGCCAGCTATGGCTACACCTTC.